The source of this T cell receptor beta chain is a study of response to subunit inactivated influenza vaccine. Study-wide findings and caveats: Authors suggested each seasonal influenza vaccination recruits few new T cells.

One entry per CDR3 protein results from TCRdb running MiXCR on the RT-PCR reads. The sample yields around 650,000 distinct CDR3 sequences, around 14% seen once. Germline CDR1 reads SQVTM; CDR2 reads ANQGSEA. The CDR3 runs 12 residues. The V gene end was trimmed by 8 bases and the J gene end by 10 bases; junction bases not matched to a gene: 10. This clonotype was seen repeatedly, ten times or more. Its antigen is unknown. This chain connects TRBV29-1 to TRBJ2-1; TRBD2 matches 8 bases. Sequenced here: PBMCs from blood, sampled roughly 12 days after vaccination. This clonotype originated in a man aged 50-60 years who received an inactivated influenza vaccine. In DNA, the CDR3 is TGCAGCCGTCCGGGGGGGCAGGGGGAGCAGTTCTTC. Its protein is CSRPGGQGEQFF.